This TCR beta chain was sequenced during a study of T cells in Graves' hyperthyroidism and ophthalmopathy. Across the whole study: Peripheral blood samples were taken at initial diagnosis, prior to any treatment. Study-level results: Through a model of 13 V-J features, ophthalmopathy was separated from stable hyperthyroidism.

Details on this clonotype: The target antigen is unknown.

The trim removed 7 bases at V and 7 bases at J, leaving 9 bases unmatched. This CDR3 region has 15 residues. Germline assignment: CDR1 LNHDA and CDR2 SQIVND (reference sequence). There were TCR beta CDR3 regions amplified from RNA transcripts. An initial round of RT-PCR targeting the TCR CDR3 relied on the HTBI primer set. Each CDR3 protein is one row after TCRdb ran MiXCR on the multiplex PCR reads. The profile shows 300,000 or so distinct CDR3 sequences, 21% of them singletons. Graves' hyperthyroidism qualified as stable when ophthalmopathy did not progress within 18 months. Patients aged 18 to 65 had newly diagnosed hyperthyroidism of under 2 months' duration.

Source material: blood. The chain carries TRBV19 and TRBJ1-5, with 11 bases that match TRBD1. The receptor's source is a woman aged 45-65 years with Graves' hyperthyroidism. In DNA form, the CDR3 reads TGTGCCAGTACCCCAAGGGGACAGGGGGACCAGCCCCAGCATTTT. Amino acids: CASTPRGQGDQPQHF.